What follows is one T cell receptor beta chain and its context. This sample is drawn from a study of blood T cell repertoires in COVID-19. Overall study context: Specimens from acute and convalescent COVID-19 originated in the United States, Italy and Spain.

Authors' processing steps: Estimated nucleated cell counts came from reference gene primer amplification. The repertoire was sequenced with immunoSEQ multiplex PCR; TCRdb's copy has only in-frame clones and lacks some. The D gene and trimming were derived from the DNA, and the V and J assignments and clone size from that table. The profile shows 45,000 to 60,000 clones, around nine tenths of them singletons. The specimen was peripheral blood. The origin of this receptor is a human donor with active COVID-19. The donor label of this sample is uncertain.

The chain's CDR3 is CASSYPGAHEQYF. CDR3 bases: TGTGCCAGCAGTTACCCGGGTGCACACGAGCAGTACTTC. The chain links TRBV6-5 to TRBJ2-7; D ambiguous. The germline V gene has CDR1 MNHEY and CDR2 SVGAGI. The CDR3 length is 13 residues. Trimming cost V 2 bases and J 5 bases, with 10 bases left between them.